Listed below are T cell receptor beta chains from one sample, sequenced in a study of T cell responses to AZD1222 COVID-19 vaccine. Produced via immunoSEQ multiplex PCR; TCRdb's table is partial and in-frame only. The sample carries fewer than 80,000 clones, more than 65% recorded once. The starting material was peripheral blood, obtained on day 0 of MenACWY control vaccination. The receptors shown here come from an adult in good health. Each CDR3 is given with its conserved first and last residue. D genes are given only for firm matches. Clone sizes are given selectively: once, few, many, or a class where the clone is expanded.

size: once; V: TRBV6-1; J: TRBJ2-5; D: -; DNA: TGTGCCAGCAGTGAACAGAAGACCCAGTACTTC; CDR3: CASSEQKTQYF
size: few; V: TRBV2; J: TRBJ1-1; D: TRBD1; DNA: TGTGCCAGCAGTGATGTGGGACAGGGTAACACTGAAGCTTTCTTT; CDR3: CASSDVGQGNTEAFF
size: -; V: TRBV4-2; J: TRBJ1-1; D: TRBD1; DNA: TGTGCCAGCAGCCAAGAACAGGGGGCCATGAACACTGAAGCTTTCTTT; CDR3: CASSQEQGAMNTEAFF
size: -; V: TRBV7-8; J: TRBJ1-6; D: TRBD1; DNA: TGTGCCAGCAGCTTAGGGGCCAGGGGGCTTTCACCCCTCCACTTT; CDR3: CASSLGARGLSPLHF
size: -; V: TRBV7-8; J: TRBJ2-3; D: TRBD2; DNA: TGTGCCAGCAGCTTAAGGACACGGGTAGCGGGAGGGAACACAGATACGCAGTATTTT; CDR3: CASSLRTRVAGGNTDTQYF
size: -; V: TRBV3-1/TRBV3-2; J: TRBJ1-2; D: -; DNA: TGTGCCAGCAGCCCAAGACCCTGGACAGCCAACTATGGCTACACCTTC; CDR3: CASSPRPWTANYGYTF
size: few; V: TRBV30; J: TRBJ1-3; D: -; DNA: TGTGCCTGGAGTGTACGAGGTATCATTTCTGGAAACACCATATATTTT; CDR3: CAWSVRGIISGNTIYF
size: -; V: TRBV5-1; J: TRBJ2-1; D: -; DNA: TGCGCCAGCAGCTTGGAAGGAGCGGGCTACAATGAGCAGTTCTTC; CDR3: CASSLEGAGYNEQFF
size: -; V: TRBV28; J: TRBJ1-4; D: -; DNA: TGTGCCAGCAGTTTTTTAATGGCAACTAATGAAAAACTGTTTTTT; CDR3: CASSFLMATNEKLFF
size: once; V: TRBV5-6; J: TRBJ2-1; D: TRBD2; DNA: TGTGCCAGCAGCTTGGCAGCGGGGGGGCCACAGAGTGAGCAGTTCTTC; CDR3: CASSLAAGGPQSEQFF
size: -; V: TRBV4-1; J: TRBJ1-4; D: -; DNA: TGCGCCAGCAGCCAGGAACTTACTGAAAAACTGTTTTTT; CDR3: CASSQELTEKLFF
size: -; V: TRBV7-6; J: TRBJ2-1; D: -; DNA: TGTGCCAGCAGCTTAGGGGCCCCCTCGGGAAATGAGCAGTTCTTC; CDR3: CASSLGAPSGNEQFF
size: many; V: TRBV7-9; J: TRBJ1-1; D: -; DNA: TGTGCCAGCAGCTTAGGCTCATACGGCGCTGAAGCTTTCTTT; CDR3: CASSLGSYGAEAFF
size: -; V: TRBV6-6; J: TRBJ1-6; D: -; DNA: TGTGCCAGCAGTCACTTTTGGGACATCGGGGGTTCACCCCTCCACTTT; CDR3: CASSHFWDIGGSPLHF
size: few; V: TRBV6-5; J: TRBJ1-6; D: -; DNA: TGTGCCAGCAGGTTAGGGGGGGAAAATTCACCCCTCCACTTT; CDR3: CASRLGGENSPLHF
size: -; V: TRBV18; J: TRBJ1-2; D: -; DNA: TGTGCCAGCTCAGAGGGGACCCCCTATGGCTACACCTTC; CDR3: CASSEGTPYGYTF
size: few; V: TRBV24-1; J: TRBJ2-1; D: -; DNA: TGTGCCACCAGTGATACCCGGGGGGCCAGTTACAATGAGCAGTTCTTC; CDR3: CATSDTRGASYNEQFF
size: -; V: TRBV19; J: TRBJ1-4; D: TRBD1; DNA: TGTGCCAGTAGTCCGGGACAGGGGAATGAAAAACTGTTTTTT; CDR3: CASSPGQGNEKLFF
size: -; V: TRBV6-5; J: TRBJ2-2; D: -; DNA: TGTGCCAGCAGTTGGTCGAGGGACACCGGGGAGCTGTTTTTT; CDR3: CASSWSRDTGELFF